Listed here are 25 T cell receptor beta chains from one sample, sequenced in a study of T cell changes during pregnancy in multiple sclerosis. Libraries were prepared by immunoSEQ multiplex PCR; TCRdb keeps only in-frame clonotypes and omits some of them. This table has 60,000 or so clones, about 87% appearing once. Sequencing was done on a sample of peripheral blood from another person, used as feeder cells. These receptors originate from a human donor whose cells served as feeder cells for cultures in a pregnancy study.

The chain employs TRBV11-2 and TRBJ1-5; a possible D gene is TRBD1 (5 bases). Germline V lookup: CDR1 SGHAT, CDR2 FQNNGV. V dropped 1 base and J dropped 0 bases, with 7 bases sitting between them. The CDR3 is 15 residues long. The CDR3 reads CASSLGGSSNQPQHF. CDR3 sequence (DNA): TGTGCCAGCAGCTTAGGGGGGTCTAGCAATCAGCCCCAGCATTTT.

The V call is TRBV27, the J call TRBJ2-6; D gene uncertain. The CDR3 is made up of 14 amino acids. Trimming shortened V by 4 bases and J by 2 bases, and 6 bases separated the two germline ends. Germline values: CDR1 MNHEY, CDR2 SMNVEV (reference sequence). The CDR3: CASSSNAGANVLTF. CDR3 nucleotide sequence: TGTGCCAGCAGTTCGAACGCTGGGGCCAACGTCCTGACTTTC. Drawing the rest from reference TRBV27 and TRBJ2-6, the complete variable domain is EAQVTQNPRYLITVTGKKLTVTCSQNMNHEYMSWYRQDPGLGLRQIYYSMNVEVTDKGDVPEGYKVSRKEKRNFPLILESPSPNQTSLYFCASSSNAGANVLTFGAGSRLTVL.

The rearrangement links TRBV6-6 to TRBJ1-2; perhaps TRBD1 as D (6 bases). Germline V lookup: CDR1 MNHNY, CDR2 SVGAGI (reference sequence). V was clipped by 0 bases and J by 3 bases, with 8 bases between them. The CDR3 has 14 amino acids. In nucleotides, the CDR3 is TGTGCCAGCAGTTACTCGGGGGCCGACTATGGCTACACCTTC. The encoded protein is CASSYSGADYGYTF.

The V gene is TRBV6-1, the J gene TRBJ2-3; D unclear. Germline V lookup: CDR1 MNHNS, CDR2 SASEGT. V lost 5 bases to trimming and J lost 0 bases, with 12 bases between them. CDR3 length: 15 residues. The CDR3 coding sequence is TGTGCCAGCAGTAGGACGGGCTTTAGCACAGATACGCAGTATTTT. This codes for CASSRTGFSTDTQYF.

This chain connects TRBV28 to TRBJ1-5; TRBD1 might be the D (6 bases). The CDR3 contains 14 residues. V shed 8 bases and J shed 2 bases, with 13 bases lying between them. The germline V gene encodes CDR1 MDHEN and CDR2 SYDVKM. CDR3: CASWGALGNQPQHF. CDR3 DNA sequence: TGTGCCAGCTGGGGGGCGTTGGGCAATCAGCCCCAGCATTTT.

The chain has TRBV6-5 and TRBJ2-5; 10 bases are shared with TRBD1. The DNA end is a closer match to TRBJ2-7, so the J assignment may be wrong. This CDR3 has 15 amino acids. Per the germline V gene, CDR1 is MNHEY and CDR2 is SVGAGI. The CDR3 sequence: CASSGSGTGAYEQYF. In nucleotides, the CDR3 is TGTGCCAGCAGTGGCTCCGGGACAGGGGCCTACGAGCAGTACTTC.

The V call is TRBV5-5, the J call TRBJ1-6; D remains ambiguous. V was cut by 2 bases and J by 0 bases, with 9 bases left in between. The CDR3 totals 16 residues. Per germline, CDR1 SGHKS and CDR2 YYEKEE (reference sequence). The CDR3 sequence is CASSFGLSSYNSPLHF. For the CDR3, the DNA is TGTGCCAGCAGCTTCGGACTGAGCTCCTATAATTCACCCCTCCACTTT.

The J gene is TRBJ1-1, the V gene TRBV12-5; 8 nucleotides agree with TRBD1. With V trimmed by 5 bases and J by 6 bases, 5 bases remained unmatched. There are 13 residues in the CDR3. Germline CDR1 and CDR2: LGHNT and FRNRAP. CDR3 bases: TGTGCTAGTGGTACTGACAGGGGACCTGAAGCTTTCTTT. Protein product: CASGTDRGPEAFF.

CDR3 protein: CASSSPRAWNYGYTF. The CDR3 DNA is TGTGCCAGCAGCTCGCCCCGGGCCTGGAACTATGGCTACACCTTC. The chain joins TRBV11-2 to TRBJ1-2; D unclear. Trimming removed 4 bases at V and 2 bases at J, with 14 bases between. Germline V gene data show CDR1 as SGHAT and CDR2 as FQNNGV. The CDR3 is 15 amino acids.

This sequence joins TRBV2 and TRBJ1-1; no definite D call. Germline CDR1 reads SNHLY; CDR2 reads FYNNEI. The CDR3 spans 11 residues. The germline V and J ends were trimmed by 3 bases and 6 bases, with 5 bases remaining between them. CDR3 loop: CASSDNSEAFF. CDR3 coding DNA: TGTGCCAGCAGTGATAACTCTGAAGCTTTCTTT.

The J gene is TRBJ2-3, the V gene TRBV6-5, with D uncertain. The CDR3 loop spans 15 amino acids. The germline CDR1 and CDR2 sequences are MNHEY and SVGAGI. V lost 5 bases, J lost 1 base, and 13 bases lay in between. The CDR3 coding sequence is TGTGCCAGCAGTCCCTGGACGTCTGGCACAGATACGCAGTATTTT. Translated: CASSPWTSGTDTQYF.

The table lists this clone with a count of one. V usage is TRBV6-5 and J usage is TRBJ1-4; D remains unclear. Germline values: CDR1 MNHEY, CDR2 SVGAGI. This CDR3 has 13 residues. V lost 4 bases to trimming and J lost 6 bases, with 9 bases between them. This CDR3 reads CASSSRAYEKLFF. The CDR3 nucleotides read TGTGCCAGCAGTTCCCGGGCCTATGAAAAACTGTTTTTT.

J is TRBJ1-5 and V is TRBV19; no firm D call. In germline, CDR1 is LNHDA, CDR2 SQIVND (reference sequence). The CDR3 is 16 amino acids. V was trimmed by 0 bases and J by 5 bases, leaving 14 bases between them. The CDR3 is CASSIEGRSTYQPQHF. The CDR3 nucleotides are TGTGCCAGTAGTATAGAAGGCCGTTCCACTTATCAGCCCCAGCATTTT.

CDR3 in DNA: TGTGCCAGTAGCCAGACAGCACCATCTGGAAACACCATATATTTT. It codes for CASSQTAPSGNTIYF. The V and J genes are TRBV19 and TRBJ1-3, with D perhaps TRBD1 (5 bases). The V gene's germline CDR1 is LNHDA and CDR2 SQIVND (reference sequence). V was cut by 6 bases and J by 1 base, with 13 bases left in between. CDR3 length equals 15 residues.

The chain carries TRBV7-9 and TRBJ1-1; a possible D gene is TRBD1 (6 bases). The V gene's germline CDR1 is SEHNR and CDR2 FQNEAQ (reference sequence). The V and J ends lost 2 bases and 1 base respectively, with 8 bases between them. CDR3 size: 14 residues. The CDR3 loop reads CASSLTGTNTEAFF. In DNA form, the CDR3 reads TGTGCCAGCAGCTTAACAGGGACGAACACTGAAGCTTTCTTT. The whole variable domain, filled in from reference TRBV7-9 and TRBJ1-1, reads DTGVSQNPRHKITKRGQNVTFRCDPISEHNRLYWYRQTLGQGPEFLTYFQNEAQLEKSRLLSDRFSAERPKGSFSTLEIQRTEQGDSAMYLCASSLTGTNTEAFFGQGTRLTVV.

The rearrangement joins TRBV15 to TRBJ1-6, with a tentative D call TRBD1 (5 bases). Germline lookup yields CDR1 LNHNV and CDR2 YYDKDF (reference sequence). Trimming stripped 4 bases from V and 10 bases from J, with 20 bases between. The CDR3 consists of 16 residues. CDR3 bases: TGTGCCACCAGCACAAAATCCAGGGTTTTTGACTCACCCCTCCACTTT. It yields the protein CATSTKSRVFDSPLHF.

This clone was observed a handful of times. The gene calls are TRBV19 and TRBJ1-1; D may be TRBD1 (6 bases). Per germline, CDR1 LNHDA and CDR2 SQIVND (reference sequence). V gave up 5 bases and J gave up 1 base, with 14 bases separating them. The CDR3 totals 15 residues. CDR3 sequence (DNA): TGTGCCAGTAGTTCCGGGGGGCTTGGGAACACTGAAGCTTTCTTT. Translation: CASSSGGLGNTEAFF.

This chain uses TRBV20-1 with TRBJ2-7; D perhaps matches TRBD1 (6 bases). The CDR3 sequence is 11 residues long. Between the trimmed V and J ends, which lost 7 bases and 4 bases, there was a span of 11 bases. In germline, CDR1 is DFQATT, CDR2 SNEGSKA (reference sequence). In nucleotides, the CDR3 is TGCAGTGGTAGGACAGATTACGAGCAGTACTTC. This gives the protein CSGRTDYEQYF.

The chain couples TRBV5-1 to TRBJ1-2; no clear D gene. Trimming left V 5 bases short and J 3 bases short, with 8 bases between. CDR3 size: 12 residues. CDR1 SGHRS and CDR2 YFSETQ come from the germline V gene. CDR3 nucleotides: TGCGCCAGCAGTCTTCCGGACTATGGCTACACCTTC. This translates into CASSLPDYGYTF.

The chain uses TRBV28 and TRBJ2-1; D is ambiguous. The germline gives CDR1 MDHEN, CDR2 SYDVKM. CDR3 length: 12 residues. V was cut by 5 bases and J by 9 bases, with 11 bases left in between. CDR3 sequence: CASSTRTSEQFF. CDR3 DNA: TGTGCCAGCAGTACCCGGACCTCTGAGCAGTTCTTC.

DNA for the CDR3: TGTGCCAGCAGTTACAAGTCCCAGGATACGCAGTATTTT. This gives the protein CASSYKSQDTQYF. V and J are TRBV6-5 and TRBJ2-3, with D hard to call. The germline CDR1 and CDR2 sequences are MNHEY and SVGAGI. The V gene lost 2 bases and the J gene lost 6 bases, with 9 bases spanning the gap. The CDR3 length is 13 residues.

The J gene is TRBJ2-5, the V gene TRBV6-1, with D possibly matching TRBD2 (5 bases). The germline V gene has CDR1 MNHNS and CDR2 SASEGT. The V end was cut by 0 bases, the J end by 5 bases, with 13 bases between. This CDR3 comprises 15 residues. The CDR3 here is CASSEAGGPGETQYF. The CDR3 coding sequence is TGTGCCAGCAGTGAAGCCGGCGGGCCGGGGGAGACCCAGTACTTC.

The V call is TRBV6-1, the J call TRBJ2-6, with TRBD2 matching 7 bases. This CDR3 comprises 15 residues. V dropped 4 bases and J dropped 0; count of bases not matched to a gene: 0. CDR1 is MNHNS and CDR2 is SASEGT in the germline V gene. CDR3 in amino acids: CASSGLASGANVLTF. Here the CDR3 DNA reads TGTGCCAGCAGTGGACTAGCCTCTGGGGCCAACGTCCTGACTTTC.

The CDR3 coding sequence is TGTGCCAGCAGCGCCCGAGGGCGCACAGATACGCAGTATTTT. The encoded protein is CASSARGRTDTQYF. The chain couples TRBV9 to TRBJ2-3; maybe TRBD2 (5 bases). Germline CDR1 is SGDLS and CDR2 is YYNGEE. The ends were cut back, 3 bases at V and 1 base at J, with 9 bases in the middle. The CDR3 spans 14 residues.

The chain employs TRBV27 and TRBJ2-1; 10 nucleotides match TRBD2. The CDR3 covers 16 residues. Germline V gene sequence: CDR1 MNHEY, CDR2 SMNVEV (reference sequence). Trimming at V came to 5 bases and at J to 8 bases, leaving 12 bases not matched to a gene. Here the CDR3 reads CASSPRPPSGSDEQFF. In nucleotides, the CDR3 is TGTGCCAGCAGTCCCCGCCCCCCTAGCGGGAGTGATGAGCAGTTCTTC.